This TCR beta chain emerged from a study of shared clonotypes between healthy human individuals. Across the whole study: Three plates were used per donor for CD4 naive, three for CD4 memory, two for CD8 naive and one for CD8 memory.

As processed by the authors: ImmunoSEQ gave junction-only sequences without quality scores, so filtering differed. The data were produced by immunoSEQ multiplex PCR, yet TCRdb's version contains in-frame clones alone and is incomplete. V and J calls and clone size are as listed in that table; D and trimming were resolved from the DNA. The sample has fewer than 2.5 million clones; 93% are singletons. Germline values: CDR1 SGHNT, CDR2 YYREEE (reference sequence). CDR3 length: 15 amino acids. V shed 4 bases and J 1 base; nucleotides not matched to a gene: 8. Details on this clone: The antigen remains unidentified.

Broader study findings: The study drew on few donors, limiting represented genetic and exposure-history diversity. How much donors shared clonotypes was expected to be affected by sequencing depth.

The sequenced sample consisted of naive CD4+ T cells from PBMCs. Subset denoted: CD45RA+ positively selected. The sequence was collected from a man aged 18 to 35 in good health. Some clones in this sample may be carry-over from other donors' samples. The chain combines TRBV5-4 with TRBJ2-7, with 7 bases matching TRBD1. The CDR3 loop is CASSQPDRASYEQYF. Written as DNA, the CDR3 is TGTGCCAGCAGCCAACCCGACAGGGCGTCCTACGAGCAGTACTTC.